The rows below give T cell receptor beta chains drawn from one sample of a study of T cell responses to AZD1222 COVID-19 vaccine. Clones were read by immunoSEQ multiplex PCR, and TCRdb kept only the in-frame ones, dropping some. The sample holds about 110,000 clones, over 80% seen once. This specimen was peripheral blood, taken on day 0 of AZD1222 vaccination. The receptors come from an adult in good health. Both conserved end residues are trimmed from each CDR3. A D gene is named only where the DNA matches it firmly.

v_call: TRBV7-9
j_call: TRBJ1-6
d_call: -
cdr3_aa: ASSLSGSSYNSPLH

v_call: TRBV7-9
j_call: TRBJ1-2
d_call: TRBD1
cdr3_aa: ASSRSGTGEGYT

v_call: TRBV5-1
j_call: TRBJ2-3
d_call: -
cdr3_aa: ASSLNGGISGGTDTQY

v_call: TRBV11-1
j_call: TRBJ1-2
d_call: TRBD1
cdr3_aa: ASSTRQGGNYGYT

v_call: TRBV14
j_call: TRBJ2-7
d_call: -
cdr3_aa: ASSRIPGGGGYEQY

v_call: TRBV6-4
j_call: TRBJ2-1
d_call: -
cdr3_aa: ASKYQGLPSYNEQF

v_call: TRBV6-5
j_call: TRBJ2-4
d_call: -
cdr3_aa: ASSYSAFLAKNIQY

v_call: TRBV7-8
j_call: TRBJ1-5
d_call: -
cdr3_aa: ASSNVVAGMVKNQPQH

v_call: TRBV2
j_call: TRBJ1-5
d_call: -
cdr3_aa: ASSAVSNQPQH

v_call: TRBV27
j_call: TRBJ1-4
d_call: -
cdr3_aa: ASSLSLGGGEKLF

v_call: TRBV6-1
j_call: TRBJ1-5
d_call: -
cdr3_aa: ASSEAPYDSNQPQH